This passage covers 27 T cell receptor beta chains from one sample sequenced in a study of shared clonotypes between healthy human individuals. Clones were read by immunoSEQ multiplex PCR, and TCRdb kept only the in-frame ones, dropping some. The table records some 380,000 clones, just over 95% of them present only once. The sample comprised memory CD8+ T cells sorted from blood. Subset indicated: CD45RO+ cells pooled with CCR7-negative TemRA cells. These receptor sequences come from a young man in good health.

This clone was counted once. The chain combines TRBV11-2 with TRBJ2-3; 7 bases map to TRBD2. The CDR3 totals 16 residues. V was clipped by 1 base and J by 5 bases; unmatched bases: 9. Germline assignment: CDR1 SGHAT and CDR2 FQNNGV. CDR3 in DNA: TGTGCCAGCAGCTTAGCCACCACTAGCGTAGTAGATACGCAGTATTTT. It codes for CASSLATTSVVDTQYF.

This sequence joins TRBV6-5 and TRBJ2-4; 11 positions agree with TRBD2. After removal of 5 bases from V and 9 bases from J, the junction contained 9 bases not matched to a gene. Germline loops: CDR1 MNHEY, CDR2 SVGAGI. The CDR3 has 15 amino acids. The CDR3 DNA reads as TGTGCCAGCAGTGCCCTGACTAGCGGGAACGGCATTCAGTACTTC. Protein sequence: CASSALTSGNGIQYF.

The chain has TRBV20-1 and TRBJ2-3, with D possibly TRBD1 on 6 matching bases. CDR1 DFQATT and CDR2 SNEGSKA come from the germline V gene (reference sequence). The CDR3 spans 11 residues. V was trimmed by 7 bases and J by 8 bases, leaving 13 bases between them. The DNA of the CDR3 is TGCAGTGGCAGGGGCGGTCCTACGCAGTATTTT. Protein product: CSGRGGPTQYF.

DNA for the CDR3: TGTGCCAGCTGGACAGGGCGGCGCAATGAGCAGTTCTTC. This encodes CASWTGRRNEQFF. This rearrangement joins TRBV28 to TRBJ2-1; 8 positions match TRBD1. The CDR3 is made up of 13 amino acids. V lost 8 bases, J lost 6 bases, and 6 bases stayed unmatched. The germline V gene encodes CDR1 MDHEN and CDR2 SYDVKM.

The V and J genes are TRBV7-9 and TRBJ2-5; D is uncertain. V lost 3 bases to trimming and J lost 5 bases, with 7 bases between them. Germline-derived CDR1 and CDR2 are SEHNR and FQNEAQ (reference sequence). The CDR3 is 12 residues long. The DNA for the CDR3 is TGTGCCAGCAGCTTTGTCTTTGAGACCCAGTACTTC. Translating gives CASSFVFETQYF.

The chain links TRBV7-9 to TRBJ1-5, with 10 bases aligning to TRBD1. Trimming at V came to 4 bases and at J to 2 bases, leaving 8 bases not matched to a gene. The CDR3 consists of 17 residues. CDR1 and CDR2 from the germline V gene are SEHNR and FQNEAQ (reference sequence). CDR3 in DNA: TGTGCCAGCAGCTCCACGGGGGGGACAGGGGGCAATCAGCCCCAGCATTTT. This sequence encodes CASSSTGGTGGNQPQHF.

The chain employs TRBV2 and TRBJ2-3; TRBD2 matches at 9 bases. Germline CDR1 reads SNHLY; CDR2 reads FYNNEI. This CDR3 is 15 amino acids long. V gave up 5 bases and J gave up 2 bases; unmatched junction bases: 5. The DNA for the CDR3 is TGTGCCAGCAGTTCCCGGGGACTAGCCACAGATACGCAGTATTTT. This encodes CASSSRGLATDTQYF.

The chain is built from TRBV10-3 and TRBJ2-3; D unclear. The CDR3 covers 14 residues. The V end lost 0 bases, the J end lost 1 base, and 5 bases lay between the germline ends. From germline, CDR1 is ENHRY and CDR2 SYGVKD. The CDR3 is CAISESWGTDTQYF. Written as DNA, the CDR3 is TGTGCCATCAGTGAGTCGTGGGGCACAGATACGCAGTATTTT.

Written as DNA, the CDR3 is TGTGCCAGCAGCCACCCGACTGAACAAGAGACCCAGTACTTC. Encoded protein: CASSHPTEQETQYF. V and J are TRBV5-4 and TRBJ2-5; D is ambiguous. Germline V gives CDR1 SGHNT, CDR2 YYREEE (reference sequence). The germline V and J ends were trimmed by 4 bases and 2 bases, with 12 bases remaining between them. The CDR3 sequence is 14 residues long.

Concerning this clone itself: A junction end diverges from the germline sequence, so it may reflect a read error. Other nucleotide sequences from this sample produce the same CDR3. The chain joins TRBV6-5 to TRBJ1-2; D unclear. Germline CDR1 and CDR2: MNHEY and SVGAGI. The CDR3 covers 15 residues. Here the CDR3 reads CASSYSAGSYYGYTF. As DNA, the CDR3 is TGTGCTAGCAGTTACTCTGCGGGCAGTTACTATGGCTACACCTTC.

V and J are TRBV5-1 and TRBJ2-4; 7 bases are shared with TRBD1. V shed 3 bases and J 9 bases; nucleotides not matched to a gene: 6. Germline assignment: CDR1 SGHRS and CDR2 YFSETQ. The CDR3 is made up of 13 amino acids. CDR3 DNA sequence: TGCGCCAGCAGCTCCCAGGGGGAAGGCATTCAGTACTTC. The encoded protein is CASSSQGEGIQYF.

The chain couples TRBV6-4 to TRBJ2-1; no clear D gene. The germline V and J ends were trimmed by 5 bases and 7 bases, with 18 bases remaining between them. The CDR3 has 15 residues. Germline CDR1 is MRHNA and CDR2 is SNTAGT. The CDR3 loop is CASSSSSAFGNEQFF. The CDR3 DNA sequence: TGTGCCAGCAGTTCCTCTTCTGCCTTTGGGAATGAGCAGTTCTTC.

This clone has a handful of counts. This rearrangement joins TRBV29-1 to TRBJ2-5, with D tentatively TRBD2 (5 bases). The V end lost 5 bases, the J end lost 1 base, and 14 bases lay between the germline ends. The germline gives CDR1 SQVTM, CDR2 ANQGSEA. CDR3 size: 14 residues. The CDR3 DNA reads TGCAGCGTTTGGCCGATTGGGAGCCAAGAGACCCAGTACTTC. It is translated as CSVWPIGSQETQYF.

As concerns this clone: This specimen includes other DNA sequences encoding the same CDR3. The chain employs TRBV6-6 and TRBJ2-5, with D hard to call. Per the germline V gene, CDR1 is MNHNY and CDR2 is SVGAGI (reference sequence). V was pared by 0 bases and J by 5 bases, with 4 bases between. The CDR3 is 12 residues long. The CDR3 region has the DNA TGTGCCAGCAGTTACTCGCGGGAGACCCAGTACTTC. Translation gives CASSYSRETQYF.

This sequence joins TRBV6-5 and TRBJ1-5, with D possibly matching TRBD1 (6 bases). Looked up from germline, CDR1 is MNHEY and CDR2 is SVGAGI. The CDR3 runs to 14 residues. V shed 1 base and J shed 9 bases, with 13 bases lying between them. CDR3 sequence reads: CASSYWGPRGPQHF. The CDR3 DNA is TGTGCCAGCAGTTACTGGGGGCCCCGAGGGCCCCAGCATTTT.

This chain connects TRBV10-2 to TRBJ2-1, with D uncertain. V lost 8 bases, J lost 5 bases, and 10 bases lay in between. The length of the CDR3 is 12 residues. Per germline, CDR1 WSHSY and CDR2 SAAADI. CDR3 loop: CASRTAHNEQFF. For the CDR3, the DNA is TGCGCCAGCCGGACCGCCCACAATGAGCAGTTCTTC.

The chain is built from TRBV5-1 and TRBJ2-3; D not certain. The CDR3 covers 13 residues. The V gene's germline CDR1 is SGHRS and CDR2 YFSETQ. Trimming pared 6 bases from V and 1 base from J, leaving 9 bases between. In DNA, the CDR3 is TGCGCCAGCACCACGGGCGGCACAGATACGCAGTATTTT. This sequence encodes CASTTGGTDTQYF. Looking up the rest from reference TRBV5-1 and TRBJ2-3 gives the full variable domain: KAGVTQTPRYLIKTRGQQVTLSCSPISGHRSVSWYQQTPGQGLQFLFEYFSETQRNKGNFPGRFSGRQFSNSRSEMNVSTLELGDSALYLCASTTGGTDTQYFGPGTRLTVL.

The chain links TRBV9 to TRBJ2-1; 14 bases line up with TRBD2. CDR3 length: 17 amino acids. Per the germline V gene, CDR1 is SGDLS and CDR2 is YYNGEE. Losses at the gene ends were 5 bases for V and 4 bases for J; bases not matched to a gene: 8. CDR3 DNA: TGTGCCAGCAGTCATAGCGGGACTAGCGGGAGTTACAATGAGCAGTTCTTC. The encoded protein is CASSHSGTSGSYNEQFF.

This chain joins TRBV6-5 and TRBJ2-5; weak D call: TRBD2 (5 bases). Germline CDR1 is MNHEY and CDR2 is SVGAGI. The V end lost 0 bases, the J end lost 4 bases, and 12 bases lay between the germline ends. The CDR3 length is 15 residues. CDR3 in DNA: TGTGCCAGCAGTTACTCCTGGATACGGGGAGAGACCCAGTACTTC. It specifies CASSYSWIRGETQYF.

This chain links TRBV27 with TRBJ2-3; TRBD1 agrees at 9 bases. J was trimmed by 5 bases and V by 10 bases; bases with no gene match: 13. From germline, CDR1 is MNHEY and CDR2 SMNVEV (reference sequence). The CDR3 runs to 15 residues. In DNA, the CDR3 is TGTGCCACCAAGGCCGGGACAGGGTTAGGAGATACGCAGTATTTT. Residues: CATKAGTGLGDTQYF.

V is TRBV7-9 and J is TRBJ1-1; D gene unclear. Germline assignment: CDR1 SEHNR and CDR2 FQNEAQ (reference sequence). This CDR3 has 16 amino acids. V shed 3 bases and J shed 3 bases, with 17 bases lying between them. This CDR3 reads CASSFAIWVVDTEAFF. In DNA form, the CDR3 reads TGTGCCAGCAGCTTCGCAATCTGGGTAGTTGACACTGAAGCTTTCTTT.

V is TRBV5-1 and J is TRBJ2-2; the match to TRBD1 covers 9 bases. J lost 8 bases, V lost 4 bases, and 12 bases had no gene match. CDR1 and CDR2 (germline): SGHRS, YFSETQ. This CDR3 spans 16 amino acids. CDR3 loop: CASSPRGGQGAGELFF. The CDR3 bases are TGCGCCAGCAGCCCCCGAGGGGGACAGGGAGCGGGGGAGCTGTTTTTT.

J is TRBJ1-4 and V is TRBV27; D gene unclear. This CDR3 is built from 13 residues. The ends were cut back, 7 bases at V and 6 bases at J, with 12 bases in the middle. Germline-derived CDR1 and CDR2 are MNHEY and SMNVEV (reference sequence). The CDR3 DNA sequence: TGTGCCAGCACCGATTGGGCAGATGAAAAACTGTTTTTT. Translation: CASTDWADEKLFF.

The chain combines TRBV10-3 with TRBJ2-5; D is tentatively TRBD1 or TRBD2 (6 bases each). With 0 bases removed from V and 4 bases from J, the gap between germline ends came to 9 bases. The length of the CDR3 is 14 residues. The V gene's germline CDR1 is ENHRY and CDR2 SYGVKD. The CDR3 loop is CAISESRGRETQYF. The CDR3 DNA is TGTGCCATCAGTGAGTCCCGGGGGCGAGAGACCCAGTACTTC.

The genes are TRBV5-4 and TRBJ2-1; 7 bases fit TRBD2. CDR3 length: 15 amino acids. The V gene's germline CDR1 is SGHNT and CDR2 YYREEE (reference sequence). J gave up 4 bases and V 1 base, and 5 bases lay outside the gene matches. The CDR3 is CASSLRLADYNEQFF. CDR3 sequence (DNA): TGTGCCAGCAGCTTGCGTCTAGCGGATTACAATGAGCAGTTCTTC.

V is TRBV5-1 and J is TRBJ2-2; tentative D call: TRBD2 (6 bases). Germline values: CDR1 SGHRS, CDR2 YFSETQ. The CDR3 runs to 15 residues. The germline V and J ends were trimmed by 0 bases and 2 bases, with 8 bases remaining between them. This CDR3 is CASSLDGSNTGELFF. In DNA, the CDR3 is TGCGCCAGCAGCTTGGACGGGAGCAACACCGGGGAGCTGTTTTTT.

The gene calls are TRBV4-2 and TRBJ2-3, with D unclear. Germline CDR1 LGHNA, CDR2 YNFKEQ. Trimming pared 0 bases from V and 0 bases from J, leaving 7 bases between. There are 15 residues in the CDR3. As DNA, the CDR3 is TGTGCCAGCAGCCAAGACGCATCTAGCACAGATACGCAGTATTTT. It yields the protein CASSQDASSTDTQYF.